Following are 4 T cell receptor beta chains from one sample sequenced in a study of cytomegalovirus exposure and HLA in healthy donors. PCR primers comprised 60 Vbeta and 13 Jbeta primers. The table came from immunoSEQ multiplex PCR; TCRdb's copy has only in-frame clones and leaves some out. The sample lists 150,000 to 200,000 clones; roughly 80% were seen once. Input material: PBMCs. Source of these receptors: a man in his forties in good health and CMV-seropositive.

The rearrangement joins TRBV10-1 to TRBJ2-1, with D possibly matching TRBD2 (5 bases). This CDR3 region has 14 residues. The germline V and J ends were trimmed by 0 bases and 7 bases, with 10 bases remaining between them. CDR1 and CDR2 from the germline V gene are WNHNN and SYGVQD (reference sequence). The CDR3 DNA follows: TGCGCCAGCAGTGAGTCGCCTAGCAGGAATGAGCAGTTCTTC. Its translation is CASSESPSRNEQFF.

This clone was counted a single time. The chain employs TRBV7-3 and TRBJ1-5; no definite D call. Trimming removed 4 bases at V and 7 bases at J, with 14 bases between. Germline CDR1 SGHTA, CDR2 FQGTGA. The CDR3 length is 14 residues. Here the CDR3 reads CASSYESGGQPQHF. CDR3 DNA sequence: TGTGCCAGCAGCTACGAGTCGGGAGGGCAGCCCCAGCATTTT.

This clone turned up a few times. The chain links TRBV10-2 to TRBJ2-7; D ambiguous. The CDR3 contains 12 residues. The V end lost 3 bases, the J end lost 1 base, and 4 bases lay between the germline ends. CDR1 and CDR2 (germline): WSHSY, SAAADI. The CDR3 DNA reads TGCGCCAGCAGTGAATCGTCCTACGAGCAGTACTTC. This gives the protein CASSESSYEQYF.

The CDR3 sequence is CASTASGGAVGFF. The CDR3 DNA reads as TGTGCCAGTACGGCTAGCGGGGGGGCGGTAGGGTTCTTC. The chain recombines TRBV19 with TRBJ2-1; 12 bases line up with TRBD2. The V gene's germline CDR1 is LNHDA and CDR2 SQIVND (reference sequence). After removal of 7 bases from V and 15 bases from J, the junction contained 10 bases not matched to a gene. The CDR3 is 13 amino acids.